This is a list of T cell receptor beta chains from one sample in a study of metastatic and nonmetastatic thyroid tumors. TCRdb re-clonotyped the PCR reads via MiXCR. The table has about 25,000 clones, about 21% seen once. Sequencing input: blood. These receptors were collected from a male donor with papillary thyroid cancer or a benign thyroid nodule (not recorded which). Some clones in this sample may be carry-over from other donors' samples. Both conserved end residues are part of each CDR3. The D gene is left open where the match is weak. Size is omitted from some rows. Given values are once, few, many or a class for expanded clones.

CDR3aa | CDR3nt | v_gene | abundance | d_gene | j_gene | len
CASSLGGRGYEQFF | TGTGCCAGTAGTCTGGGCGGGAGGGGGTATGAGCAGTTCTTT | TRBV19 | many | TRBD2 | TRBJ2-1 | 14
CSVPNISRDENYEQYF | TGCAGCGTCCCCAACATTAGCCGGGACGAGAACTACGAGCAGTACTTC | TRBV29-1 | many | . | TRBJ2-7 | 16
CASSPRGHNHPQHF | TGTGCCAGTAGTCCAAGGGGACACAATCATCCCCAGCATTTT | TRBV19 | . | . | TRBJ1-5 | 14
CASSLEGESGVNTGELFF | TGTGCCAGCAGCCTGGAAGGGGAGAGCGGGGTGAACACCGGGGAGCTGTTTTTT | TRBV3-1 | many | TRBD2 | TRBJ2-2 | 18
CATGCASYEQYF | TGTGCTACCGGGTGTGCTTCTTACGAGCAGTACTTC | TRBV28 | few | . | TRBJ2-7 | 12
CASSDIRDRGYNEQFF | TGTGCCAGCAGTGATATCCGGGACAGGGGATACAATGAGCAGTTCTTC | TRBV28 | . | TRBD1 | TRBJ2-1 | 16
CSSSLLDRVNEQYF | TGTTCCAGCAGCCTTCTTGACAGGGTAAACGAGCAGTACTTC | TRBV7-2 | . | TRBD1 | TRBJ2-7 | 14
CASTGLAGGGSEQYF | TGTGCCAGCACAGGACTAGCGGGAGGCGGTTCCGAGCAGTACTTC | TRBV7-2 | . | TRBD2 | TRBJ2-7 | 15
CASSPPFYSWGSGANVLTF | TGTGCCAGCTCACCACCTTTCTATTCGTGGGGTTCTGGGGCCAACGTCCTGACTTTC | TRBV18 | . | . | TRBJ2-6 | 19
CATERDITYNEQFF | TGTGCCACCGAGCGGGATATCACCTACAATGAGCAGTTCTTC | TRBV6-1 | medium-sized | TRBD2 | TRBJ2-1 | 14